This T cell receptor (beta chain) is drawn from a study of CD8 T cells in Susac syndrome. An amount of RNA that ranged from about 0.45 to 1 ug was reverse transcribed with random hexamers. By means of immunoSEQ multiplex PCR, TCR beta CDR3 spanning 54 Vbeta and 13 Jbeta underwent amplification. TCRdb re-called the immunoSEQ multiplex PCR reads with MiXCR, one entry per CDR3 protein. The table records fewer than 150,000 distinct CDR3 sequences, roughly 89% of them present only once. The sample holds one count of this clonotype. The study sequenced TCR beta in blood CD8+ and CD4+ T cells. Those who served as multiple sclerosis controls were treatment-naive patients with stable or active relapsing-remitting disease. Purification of the CD8+ and CD4+ T cells relied on negative isolation, and TEMRA cells underwent FACS enrichment. J gave up 4 bases and V 4 bases, and 9 bases lay outside the gene matches. Germline assignment: CDR1 MNHNS and CDR2 SASEGT. CDR3 length: 15 residues.

This TCR was recovered from a human donor with multiple sclerosis. Sequences were obtained from CD8+ T cells from PBMCs. The V and J genes are TRBV6-1 and TRBJ2-5, with 7 positions matching TRBD1. CDR3 region: CASSGGETGLETQYF. The CDR3, as DNA: TGTGCCAGCAGTGGGGGAGAGACAGGGCTAGAGACCCAGTACTTC.